The 5 T cell receptor beta chains presented below share a single source sample, sequenced in a study of T cells in localized non-small cell lung cancer. Libraries were prepared by immunoSEQ multiplex PCR; TCRdb keeps only in-frame clonotypes and omits some of them. The sample carries around 70,000 clones, approximately 84% recorded once. This specimen consisted of peripheral blood, obtained before any cancer treatment. The receptors shown here come from a female donor older than 55 with stage I lung adenocarcinoma.

This chain uses TRBV7-9 with TRBJ2-6; D possibly corresponds to TRBD1 (7 bases). The CDR3 loop spans 17 amino acids. V was shortened by 5 bases and J by 1 base, with 15 bases between the two germline ends. Germline V gene data show CDR1 as SEHNR and CDR2 as FQNEAQ (reference sequence). The CDR3 here is CASSKRQGGSGANVLTF. The CDR3 DNA sequence: TGTGCCAGCAGCAAGCGACAGGGAGGATCTGGGGCCAACGTCCTGACTTTC.

This clone was found once. The chain is built from TRBV29-1 and TRBJ2-1, with D perhaps TRBD2 (5 bases). This CDR3 spans 14 amino acids. Trimming left V 7 bases short and J 7 bases short, with 20 bases between. Per germline, CDR1 SQVTM and CDR2 ANQGSEA. The CDR3: CSGRRGSKENEQFF. For the CDR3, the DNA is TGCAGCGGCCGACGGGGTTCTAAGGAGAATGAGCAGTTCTTC.

This clone was observed a handful of times. This chain joins TRBV5-1 and TRBJ1-1, with D possibly being TRBD1 (5 bases). CDR3 length: 15 amino acids. From germline, CDR1 is SGHRS and CDR2 YFSETQ. Trimming removed 3 bases at V and 0 bases at J, with 12 bases between. CDR3 nucleotides: TGCGCCAGCAGCTGGGAGGGGAGGATGAACACTGAAGCTTTCTTT. The encoded protein is CASSWEGRMNTEAFF.

This chain's CDR3 is CASGAQGSVGLETQYF. CDR3 bases: TGTGCCAGCGGCGCACAGGGTAGTGTTGGGTTAGAGACCCAGTACTTC. The rearrangement links TRBV9 to TRBJ2-5, with a weak D call TRBD1 (6 bases). CDR1 and CDR2 (germline): SGDLS, YYNGEE. The ends were cut back, 7 bases at V and 4 bases at J, with 23 bases in the middle. This CDR3 spans 16 amino acids.

This clone has only one observation. This chain joins TRBV19 and TRBJ1-5, with TRBD1 matching 10 bases. CDR1 and CDR2 (germline): LNHDA, SQIVND (reference sequence). This CDR3 comprises 16 residues. Unmatched junction bases numbered 7, after V lost 5 bases and J lost 3 bases. This chain's CDR3 is CASSSPDRGFNQPQHF. The DNA of the CDR3 is TGTGCCAGTAGTTCCCCGGACAGGGGGTTCAATCAGCCCCAGCATTTT. Full variable domain (rest looked up from reference TRBV19 and TRBJ1-5): DGGITQSPKYLFRKEGQNVTLSCEQNLNHDAMYWYRQDPGQGLRLIYYSQIVNDFQKGDIAEGYSVSREKKESFPLTVTSAQKNPTAFYLCASSSPDRGFNQPQHFGDGTRLSIL.